The T cell receptor (beta chain) under discussion was sequenced for a study of prognosis after radiotherapy for stage I lung cancer. The overall study: Radiotherapy used SBRT, divided into 3 to 5 fractions and reaching a biologically effective dose of at least 100 Gy.

Disease was node-negative on CT and PET/CT in all patients; none had prior chemotherapy, radiotherapy or other malignancies. With respect to this clonotype: Its target is not known. At one of its ends the junction is not consistent with the germline gene, which may arise from a read error.

Starting from genomic DNA, TCR beta CDR3 was amplified through two-round multiplex PCR. Initially, in first-round PCR, primers specific to each TRBV and TRBJ gene were used. One entry per CDR3 protein results from TCRdb running MiXCR on the multiplex PCR reads. The table records over 25,000 distinct CDR3 sequences, 46% of them present only once. Findings and limits, study-wide: Tumor-specific reactivity of the expanded TCR clones remained undetermined. In patients who developed distant metastases, Shannon entropy measured after stereotactic body radiation therapy was lower, and baseline Shannon entropy was not associated with metastases.

The origin of this receptor is a donor older than 45 with non-small cell lung cancer. Sequences were derived from PBMCs, sampled before or after stereotactic body radiation therapy (not recorded which).

CDR3 protein: CAITPDTPYEHYF. CDR3 DNA sequence: TGTGCCATCACCCCGGACACCCCCTACGAGCATTACTTC. This rearrangement joins TRBV28 to TRBJ2-7; D perhaps matches TRBD1 (5 bases). This CDR3 has 13 amino acids. From germline, CDR1 is MDHEN and CDR2 SYDVKM. The full variable domain, in which reference TRBV28 and TRBJ2-7 provide the parts outside the CDR3, is DVKVTQSSRYLVKRTGEKVFLECVQDMDHENMFWYRQDPGLGLRLIYFSYDVKMKEKGDIPEGYSVSREKKERFSLILESASTNQTSMYLCAITPDTPYEHYFGPGTRLTVT.